Following are 20 T cell receptor beta chains from one sample sequenced in a study of CD8+ T cells in alopecia areata (dated by TCRdb to 2016 to 2019). What this sample's treatment or condition label stands for: oral pan-JAK inhibitor, 5-10 mg twice daily. Library construction relied on the immunoSEQ multiplex PCR assay. For TCR sequencing, RNA was extracted from every sample and reverse transcribed into cDNA to serve as template. TCRdb's version of the immuneACCESS table is confined to in-frame rearrangements and falls short of the full clone set. An unresolved V gene accounts for under half of the shortfall where checked; the remainder is of unknown origin. The sample table lists about 200,000 clones, approximately 38% of them with a count of one. The top ten clones comprise roughly 0.45% of the sample. The sample was CD4+ T cells sorted from blood, taken at approximately week 30, from a patient treated with tofacitinib. Receptors were obtained from a human donor with alopecia areata.

For the CDR3, the DNA is TGTGCCAGCAGTGTTACCACGGGGGTTCGACGGGAGACCCAGTACTTC. Translation: CASSVTTGVRRETQYF. The rearrangement uses TRBV27 and TRBJ2-5; possible D gene TRBD2, 6 bases. Germline V gives CDR1 MNHEY, CDR2 SMNVEV (reference sequence). Trimming removed 5 bases at V and 5 bases at J, with 21 bases between. The CDR3 loop spans 16 amino acids.

This clone has just a few counts. V usage is TRBV18 and J usage is TRBJ2-2; D is unclear. CDR1 is KGHSH, CDR2 LQKENI, per germline. The CDR3 is made up of 11 amino acids. V was cut by 1 base and J by 8 bases, with 2 bases left in between. CDR3 nucleotides: TGTGCCAGCTCACCACGGGGGGAGCTGTTTTTT. As protein: CASSPRGELFF.

The CDR3 loop reads CASSLGQLEAFF. The CDR3 nucleotides read TGTGCCAGCAGCCTGGGACAGCTTGAAGCTTTCTTT. The chain carries TRBV5-4 and TRBJ1-1; 7 bases fit TRBD1. V dropped 4 bases and J dropped 7; count of bases not matched to a gene: 4. Germline loops: CDR1 SGHNT, CDR2 YYREEE (reference sequence). CDR3 length: 12 amino acids.

The J gene is TRBJ1-1, the V gene TRBV6-1, with 7 bases fitting TRBD1. The germline gives CDR1 MNHNS, CDR2 SASEGT. J gave up 0 bases and V 4 bases, and 2 bases lay outside the gene matches. The CDR3 spans 14 residues. The CDR3 sequence: CASSVGQLNTEAFF. The DNA of the CDR3 is TGTGCCAGCAGTGTGGGACAGCTGAACACTGAAGCTTTCTTT.

V is TRBV7-9 and J is TRBJ2-7, with 10 nucleotides matching TRBD1. CDR1 and CDR2 (germline): SEHNR, FQNEAQ (reference sequence). After removal of 5 bases from V and 4 bases from J, the junction contained 8 bases not matched to a gene. CDR3 length equals 15 residues. The CDR3 loop reads CASSTTGTGVYEQYF. CDR3 DNA: TGTGCCAGCAGCACGACCGGGACAGGGGTTTACGAGCAGTACTTC.

Only a few counts were recorded for this clone. The chain uses TRBV4-1 and TRBJ2-7; D call uncertain. The CDR3 contains 13 residues. Trimming took off 3 bases at V and 2 bases at J, with 8 bases between the two ends. Germline loops: CDR1 MGHRA, CDR2 YSYEKL. The CDR3 DNA follows: TGCGCCAGCAGCCACCCCAGGACCTACGAGCAGTACTTC. This encodes CASSHPRTYEQYF.

The chain has TRBV30 and TRBJ2-1; no clear D. With 2 bases removed from V and 8 bases from J, the gap between germline ends came to 16 bases. The CDR3 spans 14 residues. CDR1 and CDR2 (germline): GTSNPN, SVGIG (reference sequence). The CDR3 DNA reads TGTGCCTGGAGTCCACCCCGGTCCTCAGATGAGCAGTTCTTC. As protein: CAWSPPRSSDEQFF.

The chain uses TRBV7-9 and TRBJ2-1; D is undetermined. Germline lookup yields CDR1 SEHNR and CDR2 FQNEAQ (reference sequence). Trimming pared 4 bases from V and 7 bases from J, leaving 11 bases between. The CDR3 loop spans 13 amino acids. The CDR3 DNA reads as TGTGCCAGCAGCTCCTCCGGGCAAAATGAGCAGTTCTTC. It yields the protein CASSSSGQNEQFF. The whole variable domain, remainder taken from reference TRBV7-9 and TRBJ2-1, is DTGVSQNPRHKITKRGQNVTFRCDPISEHNRLYWYRQTLGQGPEFLTYFQNEAQLEKSRLLSDRFSAERPKGSFSTLEIQRTEQGDSAMYLCASSSSGQNEQFFGPGTRLTVL.

There are a few counts of this clone. This sequence joins TRBV2 and TRBJ1-1, with D uncertain. Germline V gives CDR1 SNHLY, CDR2 FYNNEI. This CDR3 is 11 amino acids long. V lost 8 bases and J lost 1, with 5 bases in between. The CDR3 DNA follows: TGTGCCAGCTCGGCGAACACTGAAGCTTTCTTT. Protein product: CASSANTEAFF.

This clone was seen a few times. The chain carries TRBV19 and TRBJ2-2; tentative D call: TRBD2 (6 bases). The CDR3 runs 13 residues. The V gene's germline CDR1 is LNHDA and CDR2 SQIVND (reference sequence). The ends were cut back, 7 bases at V and 7 bases at J, with 13 bases in the middle. The CDR3 sequence is CASTAGYSGELFF. The CDR3 DNA is TGTGCCAGTACGGCGGGGTACAGCGGGGAGCTGTTTTTT.

Notes on this clone: Additional DNA sequences in this sample encode the identical CDR3. The rearrangement joins TRBV30 to TRBJ2-3; either TRBD1 or TRBD2 may fit D (6 bases each). The CDR3 is 14 amino acids. V lost 0 bases, J lost 0 bases, and 7 bases lay in between. Germline V gene data show CDR1 as GTSNPN and CDR2 as SVGIG (reference sequence). CDR3: CAWSVGGSTDTQYF. In DNA form, the CDR3 reads TGTGCCTGGAGTGTAGGGGGGAGCACAGATACGCAGTATTTT.

The chain carries TRBV5-6 and TRBJ2-2; TRBD1 matches 7 bases. With V trimmed by 2 bases and J by 5 bases, 3 bases remained unmatched. The CDR3 has 14 residues. Germline values: CDR1 SGHDT, CDR2 YYEEEE. CDR3 sequence (DNA): TGTGCCAGCAGCTTTGGACAGGTTACCGGGGAGCTGTTTTTT. Encoded protein: CASSFGQVTGELFF.

This clone came up a few times. The chain has TRBV2 and TRBJ2-6; D may be TRBD1 or TRBD2 (5 bases each). Germline V gene sequence: CDR1 SNHLY, CDR2 FYNNEI. V dropped 9 bases and J dropped 4 bases, with 10 bases sitting between them. The CDR3 is 13 amino acids. The CDR3 loop reads CASTRGGANVLTF. The DNA for the CDR3 is TGTGCCAGTACGAGGGGAGGGGCCAACGTCCTGACTTTC.

This clone has more than one count but fewer than ten. This sequence joins TRBV27 and TRBJ2-1; 11 bases agree with TRBD2. The V segment lost 2 bases and the J segment 7 bases; nucleotides outside the gene matches: 4. The CDR3 is 15 amino acids. Germline values: CDR1 MNHEY, CDR2 SMNVEV (reference sequence). CDR3 loop: CASSLLLAGGNEQFF. CDR3 in DNA: TGTGCCAGCAGTTTACTGCTAGCGGGAGGTAATGAGCAGTTCTTC.

This clone turned up a few times. The chain employs TRBV23-1 and TRBJ2-7; D call uncertain. TRBV23-1 is treated as an ORF (open reading frame) with a function not yet certain. V lost 7 bases, J lost 2 bases, and 15 bases lay in between. The CDR3 consists of 14 residues. CDR3 sequence (DNA): TGCGCCAGCACCTACCGGTTTCCAGCCTACGAGCAGTACTTC. This sequence encodes CASTYRFPAYEQYF.

The chain couples TRBV7-9 to TRBJ1-6, with TRBD1 matching over 7 bases. Germline CDR1 SEHNR, CDR2 FQNEAQ (reference sequence). The CDR3 consists of 14 residues. J lost 7 bases, V lost 3 bases, and 3 bases had no gene match. The CDR3 DNA follows: TGTGCCAGCAGCTTCGACAGGGACAATTCACCCCTCCACTTT. Translated: CASSFDRDNSPLHF. Variable domain in full (rest from reference TRBV7-9 and TRBJ1-6): DTGVSQNPRHKITKRGQNVTFRCDPISEHNRLYWYRQTLGQGPEFLTYFQNEAQLEKSRLLSDRFSAERPKGSFSTLEIQRTEQGDSAMYLCASSFDRDNSPLHFGNGTRLTVT.

V usage is TRBV7-2 and J usage is TRBJ2-7; no clear D gene. Trimming took off 5 bases at V and 0 bases at J, with 8 bases between the two ends. The CDR3 consists of 13 residues. Germline assignment: CDR1 SGHTA and CDR2 FQGNSA. CDR3 bases: TGTGCCAGCAGCCCTCCCCCCTCCTACGAGCAGTACTTC. It specifies CASSPPPSYEQYF.

The chain links TRBV2 to TRBJ1-1, with 7 bases fitting TRBD1. J gave up 1 base and V 5 bases, and 7 bases lay outside the gene matches. Germline V gene lookup returns CDR1 SNHLY and CDR2 FYNNEI. The length of the CDR3 is 15 residues. CDR3 coding DNA: TGTGCCAGCAGTTTAACGAGGACAGGGAACACTGAAGCTTTCTTT. Translated: CASSLTRTGNTEAFF.

The chain is built from TRBV30 and TRBJ1-5; no reliable D call. Trimming stripped 2 bases from V and 4 bases from J, with 9 bases between. CDR1 and CDR2 (germline): GTSNPN, SVGIG (reference sequence). This CDR3 comprises 13 residues. CDR3 bases: TGTGCCTGGAGTCTGGGGTCGAATCAGCCCCAGCATTTT. This translates into CAWSLGSNQPQHF.

This clone qualifies as medium-sized. The same CDR3 also results from other DNA sequences found in this sample. The J gene is TRBJ2-3, the V gene TRBV7-9, with 7 bases fitting TRBD1. V shed 5 bases and J 4 bases; nucleotides not matched to a gene: 3. The CDR3 is made up of 13 amino acids. The germline CDR1 and CDR2 sequences are SEHNR and FQNEAQ (reference sequence). The CDR3 protein is CASSPRGPDTQYF. CDR3 in DNA: TGTGCCAGCAGCCCGAGGGGGCCAGATACGCAGTATTTT. The complete variable domain, with remaining parts taken from reference TRBV7-9 and TRBJ2-3, reads DTGVSQNPRHKITKRGQNVTFRCDPISEHNRLYWYRQTLGQGPEFLTYFQNEAQLEKSRLLSDRFSAERPKGSFSTLEIQRTEQGDSAMYLCASSPRGPDTQYFGPGTRLTVL.